Listed below are T cell receptor beta chains from one sample, sequenced in a study of shared clonotypes between healthy human individuals. TCRdb's table, derived via immunoSEQ multiplex PCR, lists solely in-frame clones and lacks some. The sample includes millions of clones, about 92% of them seen just once. The sequenced sample was naive CD4+ T cells from PBMCs. All receptors derive from a man aged 18 to 30 in good health. Some clones in this sample may be carry-over from other donors' samples. Both conserved end residues are part of each CDR3. Each record gives: V gene, D gene, clone size, J gene, CDR3 DNA, CDR3 protein. A D gene is named only where the DNA matches it firmly. The size of a clone is reported for some rows only, either as once, few or many, or as a class for expanded clones.

>TRBV6-1|.|.|TRBJ1-2
TGTGCCAGCAGTGTTTCAAGCTATGGCTACACCTTC
CASSVSSYGYTF
>TRBV28|TRBD2|.|TRBJ2-5
TGTGCCAGCAGTTTACTAGCGGGAGGGCCGATGGAGACCCAGTACTTC
CASSLLAGGPMETQYF
>TRBV6-5|TRBD2|.|TRBJ2-4
TGTGCCAGCAGTTACTCGACCGGGGGGGGAACCAACATTCAGTACTTC
CASSYSTGGGTNIQYF
>TRBV5-1|TRBD1|.|TRBJ2-5
TGCGCCAGCAGCTTGGCCGGGACAGGAGAGGAGACCCAGTACTTC
CASSLAGTGEETQYF
>TRBV18|TRBD1|.|TRBJ1-5
TGTGCCAGCTCACCACCAGGGGGCCGGGATCAGCCCCAGCATTTT
CASSPPGGRDQPQHF
>TRBV5-4|TRBD1|.|TRBJ2-7
TGTGCCAGCAGCCCCCAAACAGGGGTCTACGAGCAGTACTTC
CASSPQTGVYEQYF
>TRBV7-9|.|.|TRBJ1-3
TGTGCCAGCAGCCTCGGGGGCTCTGGAAACACCATATATTTT
CASSLGGSGNTIYF
>TRBV10-3|TRBD1|.|TRBJ2-1
TGTGCCATCAGGGCGGACAGGGGGCGTTGGAATGAGCAGTTCTTC
CAIRADRGRWNEQFF
>TRBV10-3|.|.|TRBJ2-5
TGTGCCACCAGGGGGGGAGGCGAGACCCAGTACTTC
CATRGGGETQYF
>TRBV5-1|.|once|TRBJ2-7
TGCGCCAGCAGCGGGGAAGGAGACGAGCAGTACTTC
CASSGEGDEQYF
>TRBV14|TRBD1|.|TRBJ2-3
TGTGCCAGCAGCCCCCTCTGGGACAGGGTAGGGACCACGCAGTATTTT
CASSPLWDRVGTTQYF
>TRBV6-1|.|.|TRBJ1-1
TGTGCCAGCAGCCTCCTAAACAGGGACACTGAAGCTTTCTTT
CASSLLNRDTEAFF
>TRBV19|.|.|TRBJ2-2
TGTGCCAGTAGACCGAACAGGGTTTTGAACACCGGGGAGCTGTTTTTT
CASRPNRVLNTGELFF
>TRBV7-8|TRBD2|.|TRBJ2-5
TGTGCCAGCAGGGGACTAGCGGGAGGGGAGACCCAGTACTTC
CASRGLAGGETQYF
>TRBV28|TRBD1|.|TRBJ1-1
TGTGCCAGCAGTTCTCCGGGACAGGGGAACACTGAAGCTTTCTTT
CASSSPGQGNTEAFF
>TRBV7-9|.|.|TRBJ2-7
TGTGCCAGCAGCACTACAGAGCTCTCCTACGAGCAGTACTTC
CASSTTELSYEQYF
>TRBV2|.|.|TRBJ2-5
TGTGCCAGCAGAAATACAGGGAGCCCCCAAGAGACCCAGTACTTC
CASRNTGSPQETQYF
>TRBV15|.|.|TRBJ1-1
TGTGCCACCAGCCCTTCCCTGGTTCCGAACACTGAAGCTTTCTTT
CATSPSLVPNTEAFF
>TRBV2|TRBD1|.|TRBJ2-3
TGTGCCAGCAGTGACGGACAGGCAGATACGCAGTATTTT
CASSDGQADTQYF
>TRBV7-9|.|.|TRBJ2-2
TGTGCCAGCAGATTAAGCGAGAACACCGGGGAGCTGTTTTTT
CASRLSENTGELFF
>TRBV18|.|.|TRBJ2-3
TGTGCCAGCTCACCACGGCTAGACCTTAGCACAGATACGCAGTATTTT
CASSPRLDLSTDTQYF
>TRBV5-1|TRBD1|.|TRBJ2-2
TGCGCCAGCAGTCGGGACAGGGCTGACACCGGGGAGCTGTTTTTT
CASSRDRADTGELFF
>TRBV6-1|.|.|TRBJ2-4
TGTGCCAGCAGTGAGTTTGGGGGGCGCGGAGCCAAAAACATTCAGTACTTC
CASSEFGGRGAKNIQYF
>TRBV28|TRBD1|.|TRBJ1-1
TGTGCCAGCAGTTTAGGTGGGACAGCGAACACTGAAGCTTTCTTT
CASSLGGTANTEAFF
>TRBV28|TRBD1|.|TRBJ1-4
TGTGCCAGCAGTTCCCAGGGGGTAGGAGAAAAACTGTTTTTT
CASSSQGVGEKLFF
>TRBV7-9|.|.|TRBJ2-1
TGTGCCAGCAGCTTAGGGCGGACGGGAACTTGGCGGGAGCAGTTCTTC
CASSLGRTGTWREQFF
>TRBV28|.|.|TRBJ1-2
TGTGCCAGCAGCTGGCGGAACTATGGCTACACCTTC
CASSWRNYGYTF
>TRBV5-4|TRBD2|.|TRBJ2-5
TGTGCCAGCAGCTCCAGGGAGGGGTACCAAGAGACCCAGTACTTC
CASSSREGYQETQYF
>TRBV28|.|.|TRBJ2-4
TGTGCCAGCAGTTTACCGGGGAGCAAAAACATTCAGTACTTC
CASSLPGSKNIQYF
>TRBV28|.|.|TRBJ1-1
TGTGCCAGCAGAGGGGCCGGCGGAGAAGCTTTCTTT
CASRGAGGEAFF
>TRBV18|.|.|TRBJ2-7
TGTGCCAGCTCACCACAGGGCTCCTACGAGCAGTACTTC
CASSPQGSYEQYF
>TRBV27|.|.|TRBJ1-3
TGTGCCAGCAGTCCCTTGGACGGAGGCAGAAACACCATATATTTT
CASSPLDGGRNTIYF
>TRBV6-1|.|once|TRBJ1-2
TGTGCCAGCAGTGAAGTGATCTATGGCTACACCTTC
CASSEVIYGYTF
>TRBV4-1|.|.|TRBJ2-4
TGCGCCAGCAGCCAAACCCCGGGACCGCTAGCCAAAAACATTCAGTACTTC
CASSQTPGPLAKNIQYF
>TRBV4-1|.|.|TRBJ1-1
TGCGCCAGCAGCCCATTCCCGGGACTCCGGAACACTGAAGCTTTCTTT
CASSPFPGLRNTEAFF
>TRBV2|.|.|TRBJ2-3
TGTGCCAGCAGTGTTGGGCCAGATACGCAGTATTTT
CASSVGPDTQYF
>TRBV30|TRBD2|.|TRBJ2-7
TGTGCCTGGAGTCCGGGGAGGGGCCTCTACGAGCAGTACTTC
CAWSPGRGLYEQYF
>TRBV18|.|once|TRBJ1-1
TGTGCCAGCTCACCAAACAGCCAGAACACTGAAGCTTTCTTT
CASSPNSQNTEAFF
>TRBV27|.|.|TRBJ1-6
TGTGCCAGCCTACGACGCAAGGGGGTCTATAATTCACCCCTCCACTTT
CASLRRKGVYNSPLHF
>TRBV7-9|.|once|TRBJ2-7
TGTGCCAGCTCTACGGGGCTCTACGAGCAGTACTTC
CASSTGLYEQYF
>TRBV6-5|.|.|TRBJ1-5
TGTGCCAGCAGTTACTCCCCAGGGGCCGATCAGCCCCAGCATTTT
CASSYSPGADQPQHF
>TRBV4-1|.|once|TRBJ2-1
TGCGCCAGCAGCCAGGGGTACTTAATCGATGAGCAGTTCTTC
CASSQGYLIDEQFF
>TRBV28|TRBD1|.|TRBJ2-7
TGTGCCAGCAGCTGGACCGGGACAGGGAATCGCGAGCAGTACTTC
CASSWTGTGNREQYF
>TRBV20-1|.|once|TRBJ1-3
TGCAGTGCTACCAGCGGAAACACCATATATTTT
CSATSGNTIYF
>TRBV18|.|.|TRBJ2-3
TGTGCCAGCTCACCGGTGGACAGCACAGATACGCAGTATTTT
CASSPVDSTDTQYF